This T cell receptor (beta chain) was sequenced during a study of blood T cell repertoires in COVID-19. As for the study in general: Acute-phase and convalescent COVID-19 samples originated in the United States, Italy and Spain.

In the study's own analysis: By means of reference gene primer amplification, nucleated cell counts were estimated. Profiling relied on immunoSEQ multiplex PCR, and the TCRdb table lists in-frame clones only, not all of them. From that table come the V and J calls and clone size; the DNA was used to work out D and trimming. This table holds about 64,000 clones, 82% found once. V shed 4 bases and J shed 6 bases, with 21 bases lying between them. Germline lookup yields CDR1 SGHKS and CDR2 YYEKEE (reference sequence). There are 16 residues in the CDR3. The sample consisted of peripheral blood. The chain employs TRBV5-5 and TRBJ2-3; weak D call: TRBD2 (6 bases). This clonotype was sampled from a human donor in a cohort sampled during active COVID-19. The CDR3 is CASSHGLEGFLDTQYF. CDR3 nucleotides: TGTGCCAGCAGCCACGGTCTGGAGGGCTTTTTGGATACGCAGTATTTT. Drawing the rest from reference TRBV5-5 and TRBJ2-3, the complete variable domain is DAGVTQSPTHLIKTRGQQVTLRCSPISGHKSVSWYQQVLGQGPQFIFQYYEKEERGRGNFPDRFSARQFPNYSSELNVNALLLGDSALYLCASSHGLEGFLDTQYFGPGTRLTVL.